These 30 T cell receptor beta chains were sequenced from one sample in a study of blood T cell repertoires in COVID-19. Sequencing was performed with immunoSEQ multiplex PCR; in TCRdb, only in-frame clones are kept and a portion is missing. The sample shows 350,000 or so clones, approximately 90% of them seen only once. The sequenced sample was peripheral blood. The receptors were gathered from a woman in her sixties or seventies with COVID-19, enrolled during active disease.

The chain joins TRBV3-1 (or the pseudogene TRBV3-2) to TRBJ2-1, with D possibly matching TRBD2 (5 bases). The length of the CDR3 is 14 residues. In germline, CDR1 is LGHDT, CDR2 YNNKEL (reference sequence). The V end lost 3 bases, the J end lost 6 bases, and 12 bases lay between the germline ends. The CDR3 sequence is CASSHVLVSNEQFF. The CDR3 bases are TGTGCCAGCAGCCACGTACTAGTATCCAATGAGCAGTTCTTC.

The V call is TRBV5-1, the J call TRBJ2-3; 8 bases fit TRBD2. Germline V lookup: CDR1 SGHRS, CDR2 YFSETQ. J gave up 3 bases and V 0 bases, and 3 bases lay outside the gene matches. The CDR3 is 15 amino acids. The CDR3 bases are TGCGCCAGCAGCTTGGTCCAGCGGGGGACAGATACGCAGTATTTT. Amino acids: CASSLVQRGTDTQYF.

The genes are TRBV19 and TRBJ2-6; the match to TRBD1 covers 8 bases. Trimming at V came to 5 bases and at J to 0 bases, leaving 3 bases not matched to a gene. This CDR3 comprises 16 residues. CDR1 LNHDA and CDR2 SQIVND come from the germline V gene (reference sequence). The CDR3 region has the DNA TGTGCCAGTAGTGCCCAGGGGGCCTCTGGGGCCAACGTCCTGACTTTC. Its translation: CASSAQGASGANVLTF. The full variable domain, its missing parts supplied by reference TRBV19 and TRBJ2-6, is DGGITQSPKYLFRKEGQNVTLSCEQNLNHDAMYWYRQDPGQGLRLIYYSQIVNDFQKGDIAEGYSVSREKKESFPLTVTSAQKNPTAFYLCASSAQGASGANVLTFGAGSRLTVL.

The rearrangement joins TRBV3-1 (or the pseudogene TRBV3-2) to TRBJ2-1; 9 positions agree with TRBD2. Looked up from germline, CDR1 is LGHDT and CDR2 is YNNKEL (reference sequence). The CDR3 totals 16 residues. With V trimmed by 4 bases and J by 1 base, 5 bases remained unmatched. CDR3 coding DNA: TGTGCCAGCAGCCCCGAGCGGGGGGTTTCCTACAATGAGCAGTTCTTC. Translating it yields CASSPERGVSYNEQFF.

This rearrangement joins TRBV4-1 to TRBJ1-5; 7 positions agree with TRBD1. The germline CDR1 and CDR2 sequences are MGHRA and YSYEKL. V dropped 5 bases and J dropped 2; count of bases not matched to a gene: 21. CDR3 size: 20 residues. CDR3 amino acids: CASSLEGGQYNSRGNQPQHF. CDR3 nucleotides: TGCGCCAGCAGCTTAGAGGGGGGACAGTACAATTCCCGAGGCAATCAGCCCCAGCATTTT.

This clone appeared a few times. V and J are TRBV9 and TRBJ1-5; 7 positions agree with TRBD1. CDR3 size: 15 residues. Germline V CDR1 and CDR2: SGDLS, YYNGEE. Trimming took 0 bases from V and 2 from J; bases not matched to a gene: 2. This CDR3 is CASSVGQGGNQPQHF. The CDR3 DNA reads as TGTGCCAGCAGCGTAGGACAGGGCGGCAATCAGCCCCAGCATTTT. Full variable domain (missing parts from reference TRBV9 and TRBJ1-5): DSGVTQTPKHLITATGQRVTLRCSPRSGDLSVYWYQQSLDQGLQFLIQYYNGEERAKGNILERFSAQQFPDLHSELNLSSLELGDSALYFCASSVGQGGNQPQHFGDGTRLSIL.

V usage is TRBV7-8 and J usage is TRBJ1-1, with D unclear. This CDR3 is built from 14 residues. Germline V CDR1 and CDR2: SGHVS, FQNEAQ. V was cut by 1 base and J by 1 base, with 7 bases left in between. The CDR3 spells CASSLGAANTEAFF. CDR3 sequence (DNA): TGTGCCAGCAGCTTAGGGGCAGCGAACACTGAAGCTTTCTTT.

This clone was observed once. The chain carries TRBV5-1 and TRBJ1-1; the match to TRBD1 covers 8 bases. CDR1 is SGHRS, CDR2 YFSETQ, per germline. The V and J ends lost 4 bases and 1 base, in that order; junction bases with no gene match: 9. The CDR3 is made up of 16 amino acids. CDR3 bases: TGCGCCAGCAGCGGACGAGCAGGACAGGGGAACACTGAAGCTTTCTTT. This sequence encodes CASSGRAGQGNTEAFF.

Here the CDR3 reads CASSKAEAATNEKLFF. DNA for the CDR3: TGTGCCAGCAGCAAAGCAGAGGCAGCAACTAATGAAAAACTGTTTTTT. The gene calls are TRBV21-1 and TRBJ1-4. TRBV21-1 constitutes a pseudogene. The CDR3 covers 16 residues.

In its sample, this clone was seen once. The rearrangement links TRBV11-2 to TRBJ2-3; 8 bases are shared with TRBD2. This CDR3 spans 17 amino acids. The J segment lost 6 bases and the V segment lost 0 bases, leaving 11 bases of the junction unmatched. Germline V CDR1 and CDR2: SGHAT, FQNNGV. The CDR3 sequence: CASSLDGNLAGGDTQYF. DNA of the CDR3: TGTGCCAGCAGCTTAGATGGGAATCTAGCGGGCGGGGATACGCAGTATTTT.

The rearrangement joins TRBV2 to TRBJ1-5, with TRBD1 identical over 8 bases. The CDR3 runs 15 residues. Germline V gives CDR1 SNHLY, CDR2 FYNNEI. V lost 5 bases and J lost 11; bases outside the gene matches: 14. DNA for the CDR3: TGTGCCAGCAGTTTGGACAGGGCGTACCGGCGGTCCCAGCATTTT. Translated: CASSLDRAYRRSQHF.

This clone occurred once. The rearrangement joins TRBV7-9 to TRBJ2-1; a weak D match, TRBD2 (5 bases). CDR1 is SEHNR, CDR2 FQNEAQ, per germline (reference sequence). V was clipped by 5 bases and J by 8 bases, with 25 bases between them. The CDR3 totals 17 residues. The CDR3 sequence is CASSGSTRDLLGDEQFF. The DNA for the CDR3 is TGTGCCAGCAGCGGGTCAACCCGGGATCTCCTGGGCGATGAGCAGTTCTTC.

Remarks on this clone: The sample contains more than one DNA sequence encoding this CDR3. The chain has TRBV6-5 and TRBJ2-7; 9 bases align to TRBD1. This CDR3 spans 15 amino acids. Germline CDR1 MNHEY, CDR2 SVGAGI. The junction had 5 bases not matched to a gene; V was cut back by 5 bases and J by 0 bases. The CDR3 DNA reads as TGTGCCAGCAGTCCCGGACAGGGGAGCTCCTACGAGCAGTACTTC. It encodes CASSPGQGSSYEQYF.

The chain combines TRBV9 with TRBJ2-7, with D tentatively TRBD1 (6 bases). The V and J ends lost 0 bases and 4 bases respectively, with 11 bases between them. CDR1 SGDLS and CDR2 YYNGEE come from the germline V gene. CDR3 length: 14 residues. CDR3: CASSVDPGQYEQYF. The CDR3 DNA follows: TGTGCCAGCAGCGTAGATCCCGGACAGTACGAGCAGTACTTC.

The chain has TRBV7-9 and TRBJ2-3; possible D gene TRBD2, 6 bases. Trimming stripped 4 bases from V and 6 bases from J, with 14 bases between. The CDR3 loop spans 14 amino acids. Germline V lookup: CDR1 SEHNR, CDR2 FQNEAQ (reference sequence). CDR3 protein: CASSWGLLPDTQYF. The CDR3 coding sequence is TGTGCCAGCAGCTGGGGACTTCTTCCCGATACGCAGTATTTT. Looking up the rest from reference TRBV7-9 and TRBJ2-3 gives the full variable domain: DTGVSQNPRHKITKRGQNVTFRCDPISEHNRLYWYRQTLGQGPEFLTYFQNEAQLEKSRLLSDRFSAERPKGSFSTLEIQRTEQGDSAMYLCASSWGLLPDTQYFGPGTRLTVL.

V is TRBV4-1 and J is TRBJ2-5, with 7 bases aligning to TRBD1. V shed 0 bases and J 7 bases; nucleotides not matched to a gene: 5. CDR1 and CDR2 from the germline V gene are MGHRA and YSYEKL. The CDR3 runs 14 residues. This CDR3 is CASSQDSGGLTQYF. Written as DNA, the CDR3 is TGCGCCAGCAGCCAAGACTCAGGGGGTTTGACCCAGTACTTC.

This clone was found once. The CDR3 region is CASSIDPGQGARRKGYTF. The CDR3 coding sequence is TGTGCCAGTAGTATAGACCCGGGACAGGGGGCGCGAAGGAAAGGCTACACCTTC. The V and J genes are TRBV19 and TRBJ1-2; TRBD1 agrees at 12 bases. CDR3 length: 18 amino acids. Losses at the gene ends were 0 bases for V and 8 bases for J; bases not matched to a gene: 13. Germline-derived CDR1 and CDR2 are LNHDA and SQIVND (reference sequence).

The rearrangement links TRBV30 to TRBJ2-2, with D perhaps TRBD1 (6 bases). The CDR3 length is 15 residues. CDR1 is GTSNPN and CDR2 is SVGIG in the germline V gene (reference sequence). The V end was cut by 4 bases, the J end by 7 bases, with 19 bases between. CDR3 bases: TGTGCCTGGATACACAGGGTAGACAGGAGCGGGGAGCTGTTTTTT. Translated: CAWIHRVDRSGELFF.

The chain joins TRBV18 to TRBJ2-3; perhaps TRBD1 as D (6 bases). Germline V gene lookup returns CDR1 KGHSH and CDR2 LQKENI. Trimming took 4 bases from V and 3 from J, leaving 14 bases between them. The CDR3 has 15 amino acids. The CDR3 nucleotides are TGTGCCAGCTCACAAGACAGGAGAAGGACAGATACGCAGTATTTT. Amino acids: CASSQDRRRTDTQYF.

J is TRBJ2-7 and V is TRBV5-1, with D perhaps TRBD2 (6 bases). The germline V and J ends were trimmed by 0 bases and 9 bases, with 10 bases remaining between them. The CDR3 is made up of 12 amino acids. Germline lookup yields CDR1 SGHRS and CDR2 YFSETQ. The CDR3 loop reads CASSLGKGGQYF. The DNA for the CDR3 is TGCGCCAGCAGCTTGGGGAAGGGAGGGCAGTACTTC.

In nucleotides, the CDR3 is TGTGCCAGCAGTTTATCCGGGTATAGGGGCTACACCTTC. Its translation is CASSLSGYRGYTF. V gene TRBV27 combines with J gene TRBJ1-2; D is ambiguous. Germline values: CDR1 MNHEY, CDR2 SMNVEV (reference sequence). The CDR3 covers 13 residues. The V end was cut by 0 bases, the J end by 8 bases, with 10 bases between.

This clone was recorded only once. The gene calls are TRBV10-2 and TRBJ2-3; TRBD1 matches 7 bases. Unmatched junction bases numbered 9, after V lost 7 bases and J lost 5 bases. CDR3 length: 14 residues. Looked up from germline, CDR1 is WSHSY and CDR2 is SAAADI. The CDR3 reads CASNPVRGQDTQYF. CDR3 nucleotides: TGCGCCAGCAACCCCGTGAGGGGGCAAGATACGCAGTATTTT.

This rearrangement joins TRBV12-5 to TRBJ2-7; the D gene is possibly TRBD2 (6 bases). Germline CDR1 and CDR2: LGHNT and FRNRAP. Trimming pared 1 base from V and 6 bases from J, leaving 13 bases between. The CDR3 runs to 14 residues. CDR3 protein: CASGLAFGGVEQYF. As DNA, the CDR3 is TGTGCTAGTGGTTTGGCCTTCGGGGGAGTCGAGCAGTACTTC.

The chain combines TRBV27 with TRBJ2-1, with D perhaps TRBD2 (6 bases). Trimming stripped 6 bases from V and 1 base from J, with 10 bases between. Germline-derived CDR1 and CDR2 are MNHEY and SMNVEV (reference sequence). There are 14 residues in the CDR3. The CDR3: CASSWDLSYNEQFF. Written as DNA, the CDR3 is TGTGCCAGCAGCTGGGACTTGTCCTACAATGAGCAGTTCTTC.

The chain has TRBV15 and TRBJ2-2, with a tentative D call TRBD1 (5 bases). Trimming took off 4 bases at V and 3 bases at J, with 15 bases between the two ends. Germline values: CDR1 LNHNV, CDR2 YYDKDF (reference sequence). The CDR3 is 16 residues long. CDR3 sequence (DNA): TGTGCCACCAGCAACGCAGGGTCGATTTACACCGGGGAGCTGTTTTTT. This translates into CATSNAGSIYTGELFF.

The chain links TRBV10-3 to TRBJ2-2; the D gene is possibly TRBD1 (6 bases). The CDR3 extends over 14 amino acids. Per germline, CDR1 ENHRY and CDR2 SYGVKD. Trimming removed 4 bases at V and 2 bases at J, with 8 bases between. CDR3 bases: TGTGCCATCAGTGGACAGGCCAACACCGGGGAGCTGTTTTTT. The encoded protein is CAISGQANTGELFF.

The V call is TRBV7-8, the J call TRBJ2-2; no definite D call. The CDR3 covers 14 residues. From germline, CDR1 is SGHVS and CDR2 FQNEAQ. V was trimmed by 5 bases and J by 7 bases, leaving 14 bases between them. The CDR3 spells CASSPSAVGGELFF. The CDR3 region has the DNA TGTGCCAGCAGCCCCAGTGCGGTCGGCGGGGAGCTGTTTTTT.

The CDR3 protein is CASNQDSPTEAFF. The CDR3 DNA is TGTGCCAGCAACCAGGACAGCCCCACTGAAGCTTTCTTT. This chain connects TRBV7-3 to TRBJ1-1; weak D call: TRBD1 (6 bases). The CDR3 is 13 amino acids. The germline gives CDR1 SGHTA, CDR2 FQGTGA. Trimming took 7 bases from V and 4 from J, leaving 13 bases between them.

The chain is built from TRBV4-1 and TRBJ1-1, with a weak D call TRBD1 (6 bases). CDR3 size: 14 residues. The germline V and J ends were trimmed by 4 bases and 6 bases, with 15 bases remaining between them. From germline, CDR1 is MGHRA and CDR2 YSYEKL. Here the CDR3 DNA reads TGCGCCAGCAGCCCTTTCTACAGGGACCCTGAAGCTTTCTTT. Amino acid sequence: CASSPFYRDPEAFF.

The count of this clone is one. The chain uses TRBV4-2 and TRBJ2-7, with D maybe TRBD1 (6 bases). V lost 4 bases, J lost 6 bases, and 13 bases lay in between. The CDR3 covers 13 residues. Germline loops: CDR1 LGHNA, CDR2 YNFKEQ. CDR3 amino acids: CASSPTGQVEQYF. The CDR3 coding sequence is TGTGCCAGCAGCCCCACAGGGCAGGTCGAGCAGTACTTC.